This T cell receptor (beta chain) was recovered during a study of T-cell reconstitution after alpha-beta-depleted transplantation in children. Study-wide results and caveats: About two months after transplant, alpha-beta T cells reportedly came from several hundred expanded graft clones.

Library preparation (for TCRbeta) was performed with unique molecular identifiers. TCRdb fed the PCR reads into MiXCR, producing one record per CDR3 protein. The sample yields 750,000 to 950,000 distinct CDR3 sequences, less than 20% seen once. This clonotype was found a few times. Its specificity is not known. Germline CDR1 GTSNPN, CDR2 SVGIG (reference sequence). This CDR3 has 12 amino acids. V gave up 1 base and J gave up 5 bases; unmatched junction bases: 1. The sequence derives from a male patient aged 5 to 17 who had a stem cell transplant for acute lymphoblastic leukemia, so the T cells may come from the graft donor. This chain connects TRBV30 to TRBJ2-5; 7 nucleotides agree with TRBD2. Sequencing used PBMCs, mostly from graft donor cells, obtained 360 days after TCRalphabeta/CD19-depleted stem cell transplant. CDR3 amino acids: CAWSGTRETQYF. CDR3 nucleotide sequence: TGTGCCTGGAGTGGGACTAGGGAGACCCAGTACTTC.